The clone carrying this TCR beta chain occurred a few times. The antigen is unknown. V lost 4 bases and J lost 7; bases outside the gene matches: 8. The CDR3 spans 15 residues. The V gene's germline CDR1 is SGHTA and CDR2 FQGNSA. The sample comes from a study of T cells after yellow fever vaccination. Study-wide background: Fractions of low cell number were prepared using SMART-Seq v4 Ultra Low Input. Notes on the study in general: Some clonotypes, a small share, were shared between CD4 and CD8 compartments.

Using its own MiXCR run on the 5' RACE reads, TCRdb lists one record per CDR3 protein. In the table there are about 320,000 distinct CDR3 sequences, roughly 4.3% of which are singletons. The receptor's source is a man younger than 35 who received the YFV17D yellow fever vaccine. The rearrangement joins TRBV7-2 to TRBJ1-5, with 9 bases aligning to TRBD1. The sample in question was PBMCs, obtained 15 days after the yellow fever booster vaccination. CDR3 sequence (DNA): TGTGCCAGCAGCTCGCCCGGGACAGGGTTCCAGCCCCAGCATTTT. This codes for CASSSPGTGFQPQHF.